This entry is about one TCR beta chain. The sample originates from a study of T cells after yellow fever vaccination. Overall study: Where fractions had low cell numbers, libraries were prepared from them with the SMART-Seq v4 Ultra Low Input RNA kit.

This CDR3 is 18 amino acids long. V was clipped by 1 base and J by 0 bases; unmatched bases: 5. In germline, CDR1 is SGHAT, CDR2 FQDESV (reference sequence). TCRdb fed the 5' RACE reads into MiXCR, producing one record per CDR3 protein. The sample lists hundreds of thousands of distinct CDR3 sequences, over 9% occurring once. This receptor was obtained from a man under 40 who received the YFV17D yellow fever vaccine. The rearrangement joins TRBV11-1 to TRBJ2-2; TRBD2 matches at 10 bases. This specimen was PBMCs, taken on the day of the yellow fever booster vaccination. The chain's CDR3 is CASSLGLLAGPNTGELFF. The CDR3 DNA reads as TGTGCCAGCAGCTTAGGATTACTAGCGGGGCCGAACACCGGGGAGCTGTTTTTT.